The clone carrying this TCR beta chain has only a few counts. Its cognate antigen is unknown. TCRdb re-derived calls from the reads in MiXCR, one entry per CDR3 protein. Among fewer than 1,000,000 distinct CDR3 sequences listed, roughly 31% were seen once. The sample originates from a study of T cell repertoires in cytomegalovirus infection. Study-level information: HLA-C-restricted CMV epitopes, recently identified, and well-studied HLA-B-restricted ones were used by the study.

Broader study findings: Across the ex vivo response, the dominant clonotypes were HLA-C-restricted CMV-specific TCR beta clonotypes. Public TCR beta family frequency separated CMV-and-HLA carriers, including in an independent cohort.

The germline gives CDR1 LNHDA, CDR2 SQIVND (reference sequence). After removal of 3 bases from V and 3 bases from J, the junction contained 2 bases not matched to a gene. The CDR3 has 15 amino acids. The chain recombines TRBV19 with TRBJ1-2; 12 positions match TRBD1. Sample: cultured CD8+ T cells from PBMCs, taken from culture after CMV antigen stimulation. This TCR was sampled from a human donor in good health (CMV status not recorded). Some clones in this sample may be carry-over from other donors' samples. CDR3 DNA sequence: TGTGCCAGTAGTATCGGGACAGGGGGCCACTATGGCTACACCTTC. It yields the protein CASSIGTGGHYGYTF.